The 12 T cell receptor beta chains presented below share a single source sample, sequenced in a study of blood T cell repertoires in COVID-19. Some clones are missing from TCRdb's copy, which holds only in-frame ones; the method was immunoSEQ multiplex PCR. Seen here are more than 140,000 clones, roughly 84% observed once, and the top ten hold about 7.2%. Sequenced: peripheral blood. The receptors were gathered from a woman in her forties or fifties in a cohort sampled during active or convalescent COVID-19.

This clone was seen once. This rearrangement joins TRBV7-9 to TRBJ2-2; 11 positions match TRBD1. Per germline, CDR1 SEHNR and CDR2 FQNEAQ (reference sequence). V was clipped by 5 bases and J by 4 bases; unmatched bases: 6. The CDR3 contains 16 residues. The CDR3 DNA follows: TGTGCCAGCAGCGGACAGGGGGCACGGTTCACCGGGGAGCTGTTTTTT. Its translation: CASSGQGARFTGELFF.

The chain joins TRBV6-5 to TRBJ1-6; D may be TRBD1 (5 bases). Germline CDR1 is MNHEY and CDR2 is SVGAGI. V shed 4 bases and J shed 9 bases, with 16 bases lying between them. The CDR3 is made up of 15 amino acids. DNA of the CDR3: TGTGCCAGCAGTTCCCCGGGTGGGGGGGGTTCACCCCTCCACTTT. This sequence encodes CASSSPGGGGSPLHF.

V usage is TRBV9 and J usage is TRBJ2-3, with 8 positions matching TRBD2. Trimming took 3 bases from V and 1 from J; bases not matched to a gene: 10. Germline lookup yields CDR1 SGDLS and CDR2 YYNGEE. This CDR3 has 17 residues. The CDR3 region has the DNA TGTGCCAGCAGCGCCACCCCTGGAGCGGGGGGCACAGATACGCAGTATTTT. It is translated as CASSATPGAGGTDTQYF.

The rearrangement uses TRBV7-9 and TRBJ1-2; D is possibly TRBD1 (5 bases). Germline CDR1 is SEHNR and CDR2 is FQNEAQ (reference sequence). V was trimmed by 7 bases and J by 1 base, leaving 19 bases between them. This CDR3 has 16 residues. In nucleotides, the CDR3 is TGTGCCAGCATCTCCGGGACGGGGACTTATAACTATGGCTACACCTTC. This translates into CASISGTGTYNYGYTF.

This chain connects TRBV15 to TRBJ2-3, with D possibly matching TRBD1 (5 bases). CDR1 is LNHNV and CDR2 is YYDKDF in the germline V gene (reference sequence). V lost 3 bases, J lost 5 bases, and 9 bases lay in between. This CDR3 contains 13 residues. CDR3 amino acids: CATSRVREDTQYF. The CDR3 nucleotides are TGTGCCACCAGCAGGGTCAGGGAAGATACGCAGTATTTT.

The chain joins TRBV5-1 to TRBJ2-6; 10 nucleotides line up with TRBD1. Germline values: CDR1 SGHRS, CDR2 YFSETQ. The CDR3 runs 18 residues. The V segment lost 0 bases and the J segment 2 bases; nucleotides outside the gene matches: 5. CDR3 coding DNA: TGCGCCAGCAGCTTGGGTGGGACAGGGGTCGCTGGGGCCAACGTCCTGACTTTC. Translating it yields CASSLGGTGVAGANVLTF.

The chain recombines TRBV19 with TRBJ1-3; D uncertain. The CDR3 is 16 residues long. Germline CDR1 and CDR2: LNHDA and SQIVND (reference sequence). The V end was cut by 3 bases, the J end by 0 bases, with 12 bases between. The CDR3 protein is CASSIYRAISGNTIYF. CDR3 nucleotide sequence: TGTGCCAGTAGTATTTACAGAGCCATCTCTGGAAACACCATATATTTT.

This sequence joins TRBV5-1 and TRBJ1-2; 7 bases line up with TRBD1. Germline V gene data show CDR1 as SGHRS and CDR2 as YFSETQ. Trimming cost V 0 bases and J 3 bases; bases outside gene matches: 5. CDR3 length: 15 amino acids. The CDR3 bases are TGCGCCAGCAGCTTGGCAGGGGGTCGGGACTATGGCTACACCTTC. Translation gives CASSLAGGRDYGYTF.

The chain couples TRBV5-6 to TRBJ1-5; weak D call: TRBD1 (6 bases). The V gene's germline CDR1 is SGHDT and CDR2 YYEEEE. V was trimmed by 0 bases and J by 3 bases, leaving 10 bases between them. The CDR3 totals 15 residues. The CDR3 sequence is CASSLAHRDNQPQHF. The CDR3 region has the DNA TGTGCCAGCAGCTTGGCCCACAGGGACAATCAGCCCCAGCATTTT.

The chain combines TRBV11-3 with TRBJ2-2, with D perhaps matching TRBD2 (5 bases). Germline V gene data show CDR1 as SGHNT and CDR2 as YENEEA. This CDR3 is built from 15 residues. Trimming pared 5 bases from V and 5 bases from J, leaving 15 bases between. The CDR3 nucleotides are TGTGCCAGCAGCCAAACCGGGGTAATAACCGGGGAGCTGTTTTTT. It translates to CASSQTGVITGELFF.

The rearrangement joins TRBV6-5 to TRBJ2-7, with D possibly matching TRBD1 (5 bases). Germline CDR1 is MNHEY and CDR2 is SVGAGI. Trimming removed 0 bases from V and 0 bases from J, with 9 bases in between. This CDR3 comprises 15 residues. CDR3 amino acids: CASSYSRQGSYEQYF. The CDR3 nucleotides are TGTGCCAGCAGTTACTCTCGGCAGGGCTCCTACGAGCAGTACTTC.

The V and J genes are TRBV6-5 and TRBJ1-3, with TRBD1 as a possible D gene (5 bases). The V end lost 2 bases, the J end lost 0 bases, and 8 bases lay between the germline ends. The CDR3 consists of 15 residues. Per germline, CDR1 MNHEY and CDR2 SVGAGI. CDR3: CASSYVGLSGNTIYF. As DNA, the CDR3 is TGTGCCAGCAGTTACGTGGGACTCTCTGGAAACACCATATATTTT.